Listed below are T cell receptor beta chains from one sample, sequenced in a study of cytomegalovirus exposure and HLA in healthy donors. The table came from immunoSEQ multiplex PCR; TCRdb's copy has only in-frame clones and leaves some out. The repertoire holds around 100,000 clones, approximately 73% seen once, with over 3.5% in the top ten. Sequencing used PBMCs. The receptors stem from a woman in her 50s in good health and CMV-seropositive. Both conserved end residues are part of each CDR3.

TRBV30	CAWGISTEAFF
TRBV7-9	CASGTSGGATEQFF
TRBV19	CASSIASQGSPNTEAFF
TRBV2	CASSETPGRVATEAFF
TRBV11-1	CASSLPASGAQETQYF
TRBV10-1	CASSEQGQENTGELFF
TRBV5-4	CASSLTGGASWQYF
TRBV10-1	CASRGGNTEAFF
TRBV9	CASSEAGGMSSYNEQFF
TRBV29-1	CSVEVGAGANVLTF
TRBV5-5	CASSHGTGRTQYF
TRBV5-6	CASSLYLAGYEQYF
TRBV7-2	CASSSGTGKGNTIYF
TRBV30	CAWSVLSSGANVLTF
TRBV19	CASNSGGLDNYGYTF
TRBV4-2	CASSQEVAGPNTGELFF
TRBV5-1	CASSYEASPFEQYF
TRBV6-5	CASSPRGGGTEAFF
TRBV2	CASRGTEGYPSREEAFF
TRBV30	CAWSAGYGYTF
TRBV6-6	CAFSSGFGGELFF
TRBV4-1	CASSRIGTSGEKLFF
TRBV4-1	CASSPVETDYEQYF
TRBV7-8	CASSLGAGTGSNQPQHF
TRBV2	CASSRTTRNTEAFF
TRBV18	CASSPEAYSGNTIYF
TRBV7-8	CASSMGVAGEQFF
TRBV18	CASSPTGTGNTGELFF
TRBV7-7	CASSFLQEETQYF
TRBV7-3	CASSFGRGTEAFF
TRBV7-9	CASSLDRGLSNEKLFF
TRBV9	CASSPGTSGWYEQYF
TRBV7-9	CASSHRSGTVNEQFF
TRBV18	CASSPPRSGANVLTF
TRBV6-6	CASSSAGGSYEQYF
TRBV7-3	CASSPGGGGNYEQYF
TRBV27	CASTVHPRDSPLHF
TRBV10-1	CASSESKGGLTTNEKLFF
TRBV6-6	CASSSSGMSTDTQYF
TRBV19	CASSIITGNQPQHF
TRBV11-3	CASSLSGTGSATEAFF
TRBV5-1	CASSTATNEKLFF
TRBV19	CASSMAVRAGGDEQFF
TRBV10-3	CATGGQGDSYEQYF
TRBV9	CASSVALDRSVVRQYF
TRBV7-9	CASSFGLAGREQFF
TRBV18	CASSPPGATQYF
TRBV10-3	CAIGYLAGLYNEQFF
TRBV30	CAWSAKGRNQPQHF
TRBV5-1	CASSHISDGEKLFF
TRBV6-1	CASAGRSYNSPLHF
TRBV10-1	CASSVTPLGANEQFF
TRBV4-1	CASSRRGTAAASEQYF
TRBV6-6	CASSPLTSGRTYEQYF
TRBV7-6	CASSRIGTAIQETQYF
TRBV4-2	CASSQDPDEQYF
TRBV6-1	CGSGGPYEQYF
TRBV7-2	CASSLTESTSSYEQYF
TRBV27	CASSLWGQQKVGYGYTF
TRBV9	CASSGPPGSSYNEQFF